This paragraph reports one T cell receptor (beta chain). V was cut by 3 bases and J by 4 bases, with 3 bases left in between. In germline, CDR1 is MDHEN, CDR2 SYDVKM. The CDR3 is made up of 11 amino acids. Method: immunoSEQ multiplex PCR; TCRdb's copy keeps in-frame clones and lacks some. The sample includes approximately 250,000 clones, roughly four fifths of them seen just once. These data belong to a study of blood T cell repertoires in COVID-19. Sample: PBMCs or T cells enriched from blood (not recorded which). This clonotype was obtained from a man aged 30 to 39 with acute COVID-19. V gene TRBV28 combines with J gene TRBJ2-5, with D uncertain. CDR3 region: CASSFGETQYF. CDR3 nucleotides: TGTGCCAGCAGTTTCGGAGAGACCCAGTACTTC.